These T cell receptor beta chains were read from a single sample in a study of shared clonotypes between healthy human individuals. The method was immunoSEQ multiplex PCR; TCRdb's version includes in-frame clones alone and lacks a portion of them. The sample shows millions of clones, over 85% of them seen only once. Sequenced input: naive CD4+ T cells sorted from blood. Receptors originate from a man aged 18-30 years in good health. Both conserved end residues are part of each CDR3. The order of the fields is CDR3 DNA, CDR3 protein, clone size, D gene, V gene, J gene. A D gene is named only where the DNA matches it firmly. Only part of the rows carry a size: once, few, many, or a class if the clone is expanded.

cdr3_nt: TGTGCCAGTAGTATGGGCGGGCTAACAGATACGCAGTATTTT; cdr3_aa: CASSMGGLTDTQYF; clone_size: NA; d_call: NA; v_call: TRBV19; j_call: TRBJ2-3
cdr3_nt: TGTGCCAGCAGCTTATCCTCTGGAAACACCATATATTTT; cdr3_aa: CASSLSSGNTIYF; clone_size: NA; d_call: NA; v_call: TRBV5-6; j_call: TRBJ1-3
cdr3_nt: TGTGCCACTAGTGTTGTGGGACAGGGGGTCGCCTACACTGAAGCTTTCTTT; cdr3_aa: CATSVVGQGVAYTEAFF; clone_size: NA; d_call: TRBD1; v_call: TRBV7-9; j_call: TRBJ1-1
cdr3_nt: TGTGCCAGCTCACCTGGGACAGGGAATGAAAAACTGTTTTTT; cdr3_aa: CASSPGTGNEKLFF; clone_size: NA; d_call: TRBD1; v_call: TRBV18; j_call: TRBJ1-4
cdr3_nt: TGTGCCAGCAGCCGTGACAGGGGGCCAGTCAATGAGCAGTTCTTC; cdr3_aa: CASSRDRGPVNEQFF; clone_size: once; d_call: TRBD1; v_call: TRBV6-6; j_call: TRBJ2-1
cdr3_nt: TGTGCCAGCAGTCCTATAAAGGGATGGCAGTACTTC; cdr3_aa: CASSPIKGWQYF; clone_size: NA; d_call: NA; v_call: TRBV6-1; j_call: TRBJ2-7
cdr3_nt: TGTGCCAGCTCACCACTCGGACAGGGGGCTACCGGGGAGCTGTTTTTT; cdr3_aa: CASSPLGQGATGELFF; clone_size: NA; d_call: TRBD1; v_call: TRBV18; j_call: TRBJ2-2
cdr3_nt: TGTGCCACCGGACTAGCGGGAACACAAGAGACCCAGTACTTC; cdr3_aa: CATGLAGTQETQYF; clone_size: NA; d_call: TRBD2; v_call: TRBV10-3; j_call: TRBJ2-5
cdr3_nt: TGTGCCAGCAGTCGGTCAAGGGATCCCTACGAGCAGTACTTC; cdr3_aa: CASSRSRDPYEQYF; clone_size: NA; d_call: NA; v_call: TRBV6-5; j_call: TRBJ2-7
cdr3_nt: TGTGCCAGCAGCGTAGCAGGACAGGGGATCAACGAGCAGTACTTC; cdr3_aa: CASSVAGQGINEQYF; clone_size: NA; d_call: TRBD1; v_call: TRBV5-4; j_call: TRBJ2-7
cdr3_nt: TGTGCCAGCACCTCTGGACAGGGTCGGACAGATACGCAGTATTTT; cdr3_aa: CASTSGQGRTDTQYF; clone_size: NA; d_call: TRBD1; v_call: TRBV5-6; j_call: TRBJ2-3
cdr3_nt: TGTGCCAGTAGTATAGGGACTCGGTCCTACAATGAGCAGTTCTTC; cdr3_aa: CASSIGTRSYNEQFF; clone_size: NA; d_call: NA; v_call: TRBV19; j_call: TRBJ2-1
cdr3_nt: TGTGCCAGCAGCGTACAGGGGAATGGAAACACCATATATTTT; cdr3_aa: CASSVQGNGNTIYF; clone_size: NA; d_call: TRBD1; v_call: TRBV11-2; j_call: TRBJ1-3
cdr3_nt: TGTGCCACCAGCCTATCGGGACTACCAACAGATACGCAGTATTTT; cdr3_aa: CATSLSGLPTDTQYF; clone_size: once; d_call: TRBD2; v_call: TRBV15; j_call: TRBJ2-3
cdr3_nt: TGCAGCGTTCCAGGGGCTGGGGCCAACGTCCTGACTTTC; cdr3_aa: CSVPGAGANVLTF; clone_size: once; d_call: NA; v_call: TRBV29-1; j_call: TRBJ2-6
cdr3_nt: TGTGCCAGCAGCTACTCCCAGGGAGGCACAGATACGCAGTATTTT; cdr3_aa: CASSYSQGGTDTQYF; clone_size: once; d_call: NA; v_call: TRBV11-3; j_call: TRBJ2-3
cdr3_nt: TGTGCCAGCAGCTTGGGACTAGCGGAAAACAATGAGCAGTTCTTC; cdr3_aa: CASSLGLAENNEQFF; clone_size: NA; d_call: TRBD2; v_call: TRBV5-4; j_call: TRBJ2-1
cdr3_nt: TGTGCCAGCCAGGACCTCTCTGGAAACACCATATATTTT; cdr3_aa: CASQDLSGNTIYF; clone_size: NA; d_call: NA; v_call: TRBV6-5; j_call: TRBJ1-3
cdr3_nt: TGCGCCAGCAGCTTGTCGGACAGGGGCGGCTATGGCTACACCTTC; cdr3_aa: CASSLSDRGGYGYTF; clone_size: NA; d_call: TRBD1; v_call: TRBV5-1; j_call: TRBJ1-2
cdr3_nt: TGTGCCAGCAGCGTAGACGGTTTAGGGATCTATGGCTACACCTTC; cdr3_aa: CASSVDGLGIYGYTF; clone_size: NA; d_call: NA; v_call: TRBV9; j_call: TRBJ1-2
cdr3_nt: TGTGCCAGCGTCAAGGGGCAGGGGAACAATTACGAGCAGTACTTC; cdr3_aa: CASVKGQGNNYEQYF; clone_size: NA; d_call: NA; v_call: TRBV6-5; j_call: TRBJ2-7
cdr3_nt: TGCGCCAGCAGCTTGGCTGCGGGGGGTAAGGGGTACTTC; cdr3_aa: CASSLAAGGKGYF; clone_size: NA; d_call: TRBD2; v_call: TRBV5-1; j_call: TRBJ2-7
cdr3_nt: TGTGCCAGCAGGGGAGGGACAGGGGGCGTCGGTGAAAAACTGTTTTTT; cdr3_aa: CASRGGTGGVGEKLFF; clone_size: NA; d_call: TRBD1; v_call: TRBV27; j_call: TRBJ1-4
cdr3_nt: TGCGCCAGCAGTGACCCGGGATTATACACAGATACGCAGTATTTT; cdr3_aa: CASSDPGLYTDTQYF; clone_size: NA; d_call: NA; v_call: TRBV10-2; j_call: TRBJ2-3
cdr3_nt: TGTGCCAGCAGCCTCCCCGGGACTGGTTCCTACGAGCAGTACTTC; cdr3_aa: CASSLPGTGSYEQYF; clone_size: NA; d_call: NA; v_call: TRBV7-2; j_call: TRBJ2-7
cdr3_nt: TGTGCCAGCAGGCTGCCGGGACAGGCTAATGAAAAACTGTTTTTT; cdr3_aa: CASRLPGQANEKLFF; clone_size: NA; d_call: TRBD1; v_call: TRBV28; j_call: TRBJ1-4
cdr3_nt: TGTGCCAGCAGTGTAAGGGACCCCCAAATGTCGGATACGCAGTATTTT; cdr3_aa: CASSVRDPQMSDTQYF; clone_size: NA; d_call: NA; v_call: TRBV27; j_call: TRBJ2-3
cdr3_nt: TGTGCCAGCAGCTTAGTGACTAGCACCTACGAGCAGTACTTC; cdr3_aa: CASSLVTSTYEQYF; clone_size: NA; d_call: TRBD2; v_call: TRBV7-9; j_call: TRBJ2-7
cdr3_nt: TGTGCCAGCAGCTTGGTCGTTAATGAAAAACTGTTTTTT; cdr3_aa: CASSLVVNEKLFF; clone_size: NA; d_call: NA; v_call: TRBV11-2; j_call: TRBJ1-4
cdr3_nt: TGTGCCAGTAGTACGACAGGGAGCTCCTACAATGAGCAGTTCTTC; cdr3_aa: CASSTTGSSYNEQFF; clone_size: NA; d_call: TRBD1; v_call: TRBV19; j_call: TRBJ2-1